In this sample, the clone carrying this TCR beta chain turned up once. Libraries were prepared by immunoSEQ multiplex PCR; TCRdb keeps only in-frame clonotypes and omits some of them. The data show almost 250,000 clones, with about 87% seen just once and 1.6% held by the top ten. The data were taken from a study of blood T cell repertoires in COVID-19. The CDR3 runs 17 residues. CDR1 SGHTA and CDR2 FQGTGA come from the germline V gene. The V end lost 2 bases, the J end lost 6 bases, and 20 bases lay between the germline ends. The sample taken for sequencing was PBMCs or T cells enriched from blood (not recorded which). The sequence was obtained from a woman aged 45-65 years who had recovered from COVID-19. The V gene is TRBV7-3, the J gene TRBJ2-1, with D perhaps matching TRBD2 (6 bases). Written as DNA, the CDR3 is TGTGCCAGCAGCTTACGGGGCGGGACGGGAGTTGTCAATGAGCAGTTCTTC. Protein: CASSLRGGTGVVNEQFF.